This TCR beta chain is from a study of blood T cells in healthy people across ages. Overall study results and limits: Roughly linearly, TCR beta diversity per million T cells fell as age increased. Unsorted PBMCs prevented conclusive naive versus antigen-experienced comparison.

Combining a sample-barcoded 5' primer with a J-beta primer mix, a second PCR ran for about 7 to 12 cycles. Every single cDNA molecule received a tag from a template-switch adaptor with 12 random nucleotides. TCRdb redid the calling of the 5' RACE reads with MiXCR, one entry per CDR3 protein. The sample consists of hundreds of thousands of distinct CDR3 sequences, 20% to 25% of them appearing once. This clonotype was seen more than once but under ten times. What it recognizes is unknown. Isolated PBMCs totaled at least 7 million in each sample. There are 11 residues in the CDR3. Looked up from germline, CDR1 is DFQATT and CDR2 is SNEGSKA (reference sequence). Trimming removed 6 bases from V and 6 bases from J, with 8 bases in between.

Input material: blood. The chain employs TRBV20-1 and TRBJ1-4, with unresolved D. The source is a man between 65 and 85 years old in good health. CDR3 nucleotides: TGCAGTGCCGGTTGGGATGAAAAACTGTTTTTT. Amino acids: CSAGWDEKLFF.